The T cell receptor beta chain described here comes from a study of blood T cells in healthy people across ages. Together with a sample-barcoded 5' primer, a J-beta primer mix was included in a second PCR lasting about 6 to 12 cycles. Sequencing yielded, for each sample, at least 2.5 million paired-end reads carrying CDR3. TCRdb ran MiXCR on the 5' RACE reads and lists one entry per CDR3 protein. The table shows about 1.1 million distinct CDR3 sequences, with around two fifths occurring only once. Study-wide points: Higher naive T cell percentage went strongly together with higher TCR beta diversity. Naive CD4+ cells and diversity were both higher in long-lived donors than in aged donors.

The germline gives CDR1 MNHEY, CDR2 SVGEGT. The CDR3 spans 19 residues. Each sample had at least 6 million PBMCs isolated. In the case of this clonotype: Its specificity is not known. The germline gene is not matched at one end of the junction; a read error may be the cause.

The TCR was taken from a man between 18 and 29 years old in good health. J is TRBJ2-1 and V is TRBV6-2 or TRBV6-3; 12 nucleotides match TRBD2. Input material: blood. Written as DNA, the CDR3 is TGTGCCGGCAGTTACCCGACTTGGACTAGCGGGAAACCCTACAATGAGCAGTTCTTC. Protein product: CAGSYPTWTSGKPYNEQFF.